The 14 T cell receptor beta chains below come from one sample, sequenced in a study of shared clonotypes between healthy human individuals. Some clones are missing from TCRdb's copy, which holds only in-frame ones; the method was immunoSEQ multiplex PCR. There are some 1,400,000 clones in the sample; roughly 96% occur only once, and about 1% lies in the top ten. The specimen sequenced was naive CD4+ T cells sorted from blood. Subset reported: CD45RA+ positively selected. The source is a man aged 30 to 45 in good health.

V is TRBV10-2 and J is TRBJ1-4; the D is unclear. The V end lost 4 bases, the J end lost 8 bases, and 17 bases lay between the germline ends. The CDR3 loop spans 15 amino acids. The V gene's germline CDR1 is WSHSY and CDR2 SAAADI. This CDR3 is CASSGTNARKEKLFF. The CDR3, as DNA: TGCGCCAGCAGTGGCACCAACGCGCGGAAAGAAAAACTGTTTTTT.

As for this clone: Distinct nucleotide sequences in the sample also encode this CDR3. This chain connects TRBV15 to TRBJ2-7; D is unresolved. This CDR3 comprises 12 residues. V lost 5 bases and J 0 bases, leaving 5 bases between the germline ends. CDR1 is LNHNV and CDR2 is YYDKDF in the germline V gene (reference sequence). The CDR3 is CATSRPSYEQYF. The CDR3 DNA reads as TGTGCCACCAGCCGACCCTCCTACGAGCAGTACTTC.

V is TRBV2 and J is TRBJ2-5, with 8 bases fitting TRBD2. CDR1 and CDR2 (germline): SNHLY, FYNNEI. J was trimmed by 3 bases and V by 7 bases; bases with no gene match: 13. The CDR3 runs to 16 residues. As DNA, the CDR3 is TGTGCCAGCAACACCCTGGGGTTAGCGGGAAAAGAGACCCAGTACTTC. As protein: CASNTLGLAGKETQYF.

The CDR3 here is CASSIGGQGSTDTQYF. Written as DNA, the CDR3 is TGCGCCAGCAGCATCGGGGGGCAGGGGAGCACAGATACGCAGTATTTT. The V gene is TRBV5-1, the J gene TRBJ2-3, with D possibly matching TRBD2 (7 bases). This CDR3 contains 16 residues. Germline lookup yields CDR1 SGHRS and CDR2 YFSETQ. Deletions cut 4 bases from V and 0 bases from J, with 15 bases between.

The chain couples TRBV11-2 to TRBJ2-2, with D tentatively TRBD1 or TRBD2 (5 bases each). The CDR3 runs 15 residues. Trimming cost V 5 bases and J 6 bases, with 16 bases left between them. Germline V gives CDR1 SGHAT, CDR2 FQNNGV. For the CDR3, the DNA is TGTGCCAGCAGCCGGTGGGGAAGAGGGGCCGGGGAGCTGTTTTTT. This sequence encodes CASSRWGRGAGELFF.

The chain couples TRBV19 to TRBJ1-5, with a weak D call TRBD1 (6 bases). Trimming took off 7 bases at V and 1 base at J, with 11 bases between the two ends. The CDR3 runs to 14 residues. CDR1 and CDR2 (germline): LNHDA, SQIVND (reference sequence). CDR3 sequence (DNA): TGTGCCAGTACTAAGACAGGCAGCAATCAGCCCCAGCATTTT. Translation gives CASTKTGSNQPQHF.

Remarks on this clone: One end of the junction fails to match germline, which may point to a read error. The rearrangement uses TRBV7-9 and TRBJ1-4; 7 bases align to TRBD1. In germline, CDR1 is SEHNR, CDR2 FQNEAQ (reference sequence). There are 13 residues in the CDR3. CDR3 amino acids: CASSLGRRQGFAF. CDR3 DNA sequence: TGTGCCAGCAGCTTAGGGAGAAGACAGGGATTCGCTTTT.

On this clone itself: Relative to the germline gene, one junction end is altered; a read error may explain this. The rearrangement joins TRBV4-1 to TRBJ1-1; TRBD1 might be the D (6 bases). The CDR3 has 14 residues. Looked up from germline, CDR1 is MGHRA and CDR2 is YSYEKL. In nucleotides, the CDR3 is TGCGCCAGCACCCAAGAACAGGGAAGTACTGAAGCTTTCTTT. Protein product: CASTQEQGSTEAFF.

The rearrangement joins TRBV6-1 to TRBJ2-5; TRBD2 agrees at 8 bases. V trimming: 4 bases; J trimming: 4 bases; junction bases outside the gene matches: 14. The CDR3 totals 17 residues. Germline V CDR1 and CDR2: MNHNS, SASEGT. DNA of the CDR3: TGTGCCAGCAGTGTGCCCAAAAGCTTAGCGGGAAGAGAGACCCAGTACTTC. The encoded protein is CASSVPKSLAGRETQYF.

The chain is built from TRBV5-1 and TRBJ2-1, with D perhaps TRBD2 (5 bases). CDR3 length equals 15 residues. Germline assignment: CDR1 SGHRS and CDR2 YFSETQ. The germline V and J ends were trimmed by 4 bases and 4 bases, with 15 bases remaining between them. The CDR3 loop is CASSAGLASYNEQFF. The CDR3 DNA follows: TGCGCCAGCAGCGCCGGACTGGCGTCATACAATGAGCAGTTCTTC.

This chain's CDR3 is CATSRASSLVYEQYF. The CDR3 DNA sequence: TGTGCCACCAGCAGAGCCTCCTCTCTCGTCTACGAGCAGTACTTC. This chain connects TRBV15 to TRBJ2-7; D call uncertain. CDR1 and CDR2 (germline): LNHNV, YYDKDF (reference sequence). V gave up 1 base and J gave up 3 bases, with 13 bases separating them. The CDR3 extends over 15 amino acids.

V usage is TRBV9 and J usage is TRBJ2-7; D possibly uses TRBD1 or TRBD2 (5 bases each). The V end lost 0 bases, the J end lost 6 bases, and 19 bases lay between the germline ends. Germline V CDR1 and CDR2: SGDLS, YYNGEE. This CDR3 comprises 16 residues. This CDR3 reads CASSVEGALYGGEQYF. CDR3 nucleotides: TGTGCCAGCAGCGTAGAAGGGGCTTTGTATGGGGGCGAGCAGTACTTC.

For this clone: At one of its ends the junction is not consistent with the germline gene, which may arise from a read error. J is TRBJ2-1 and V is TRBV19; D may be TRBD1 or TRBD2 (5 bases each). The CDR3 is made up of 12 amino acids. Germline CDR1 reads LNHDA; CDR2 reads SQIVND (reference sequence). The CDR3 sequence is CASSMGGTPPLF. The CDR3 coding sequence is TGTGCCAGTAGTATGGGTGGGACCCCCCCGCTCTTC.

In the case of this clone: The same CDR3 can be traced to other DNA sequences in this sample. DNA of the CDR3: TGCGCCAGCAGCTTGGTTGGGACAGGGGAGACCCAGTACTTC. Translation gives CASSLVGTGETQYF. J is TRBJ2-5 and V is TRBV5-1, with 9 bases that match TRBD1. Germline trimming cut 0 bases from V and 5 bases from J; bases unmatched to any gene: 2. The CDR3 totals 14 residues. From germline, CDR1 is SGHRS and CDR2 YFSETQ.